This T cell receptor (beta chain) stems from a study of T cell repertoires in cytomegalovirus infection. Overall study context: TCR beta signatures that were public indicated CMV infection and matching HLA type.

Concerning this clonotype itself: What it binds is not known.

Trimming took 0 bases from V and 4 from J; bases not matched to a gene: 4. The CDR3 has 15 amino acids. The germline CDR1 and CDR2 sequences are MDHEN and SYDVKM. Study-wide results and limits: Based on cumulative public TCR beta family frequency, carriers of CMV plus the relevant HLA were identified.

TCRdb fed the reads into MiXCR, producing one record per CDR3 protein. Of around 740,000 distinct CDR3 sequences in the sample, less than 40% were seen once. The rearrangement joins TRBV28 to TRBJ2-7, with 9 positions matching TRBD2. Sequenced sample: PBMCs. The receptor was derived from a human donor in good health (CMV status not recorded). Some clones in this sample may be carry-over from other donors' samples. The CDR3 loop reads CASSLWASGKYEQYF. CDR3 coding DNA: TGTGCCAGCAGTTTATGGGCTAGCGGGAAGTACGAGCAGTACTTC.